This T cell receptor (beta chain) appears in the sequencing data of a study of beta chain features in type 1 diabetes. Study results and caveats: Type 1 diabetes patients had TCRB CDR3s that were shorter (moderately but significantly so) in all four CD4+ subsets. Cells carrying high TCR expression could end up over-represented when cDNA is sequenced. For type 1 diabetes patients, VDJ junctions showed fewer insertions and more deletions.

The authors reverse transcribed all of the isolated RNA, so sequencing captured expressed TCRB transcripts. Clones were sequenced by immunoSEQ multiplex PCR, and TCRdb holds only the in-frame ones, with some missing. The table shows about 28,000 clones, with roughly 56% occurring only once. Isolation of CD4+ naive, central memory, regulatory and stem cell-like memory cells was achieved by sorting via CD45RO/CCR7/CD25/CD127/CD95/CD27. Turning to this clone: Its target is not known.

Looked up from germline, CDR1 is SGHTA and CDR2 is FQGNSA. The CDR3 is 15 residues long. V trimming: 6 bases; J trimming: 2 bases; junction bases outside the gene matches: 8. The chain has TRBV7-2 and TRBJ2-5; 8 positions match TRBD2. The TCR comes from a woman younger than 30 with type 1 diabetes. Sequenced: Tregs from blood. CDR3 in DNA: TGTGCCAGCAGTCGTACCGGGACTAGTCAAGAGACCCAGTACTTC. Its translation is CASSRTGTSQETQYF.